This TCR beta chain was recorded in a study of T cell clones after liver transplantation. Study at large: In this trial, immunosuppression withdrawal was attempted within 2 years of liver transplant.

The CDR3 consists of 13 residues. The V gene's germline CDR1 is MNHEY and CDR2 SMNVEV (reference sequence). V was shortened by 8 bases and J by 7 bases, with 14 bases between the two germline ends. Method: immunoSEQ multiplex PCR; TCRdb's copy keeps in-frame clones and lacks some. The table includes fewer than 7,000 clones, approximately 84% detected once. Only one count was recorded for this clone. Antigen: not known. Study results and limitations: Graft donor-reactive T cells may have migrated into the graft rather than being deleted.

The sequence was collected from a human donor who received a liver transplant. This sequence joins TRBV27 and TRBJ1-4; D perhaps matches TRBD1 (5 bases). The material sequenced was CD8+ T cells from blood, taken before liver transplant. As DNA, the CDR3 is TGTGCCAGCTCACCTCAGGGCCCTGAAAAACTGTTTTTT. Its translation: CASSPQGPEKLFF.